This T cell receptor beta chain was captured in a study of cytomegalovirus exposure and HLA in healthy donors. Study-wide background: One earlier analysis, a look at roughly 170 million T cells, found around 110 million unique TCR beta sequences. Study outcomes and limitations: Researchers left out some V segments, among them TRBV6-2 and TRBV6-3, as indistinguishable.

PCR amplification relied on 60 Vbeta primers (plus 13 Jbeta primers). The repertoire was sequenced with immunoSEQ multiplex PCR; TCRdb's copy has only in-frame clones and lacks some. The sample consists of some 150,000 clones, 70% to 80% of them appearing once. On this clone itself: Its antigen is as yet unknown.

The CDR3 extends over 11 amino acids. Germline CDR1 reads SGHDT; CDR2 reads YYEEEE. The V gene lost 3 bases and the J gene lost 12 bases, with 7 bases spanning the gap. This receptor was obtained from a human donor in good health. The sample was PBMCs. V usage is TRBV5-6 and J usage is TRBJ2-6; D remains ambiguous. CDR3 region: CASSSLSVLTF. The DNA for the CDR3 is TGTGCCAGCAGCTCGCTGAGCGTCCTGACTTTC.